There are many counts of the clone carrying this T cell receptor (beta chain). Its specificity is unknown. This specimen comes from a study of T cells in Graves' hyperthyroidism and ophthalmopathy. Whole-study findings and limits: Separation of ophthalmopathy from stable hyperthyroidism was achieved by a 13 V-J model.

RNA transcripts were the template for amplifying TCR beta CDR3 regions. TCR CDR3 regions were first amplified by RT-PCR with HTBI primers. TCRdb passed the multiplex PCR reads through MiXCR, listing each CDR3 protein once. This table has some 180,000 distinct CDR3 sequences, about a sixth appearing once. V shed 2 bases and J shed 7 bases, with 6 bases lying between them. CDR1 GTSNPN and CDR2 SVGIG come from the germline V gene (reference sequence). There are 11 residues in the CDR3. What was sequenced was blood. The receptor was isolated from a woman aged 45-60 years with Graves' hyperthyroidism. V usage is TRBV30 and J usage is TRBJ2-4, with D unresolved. The CDR3: CAWSTLNIQYF. The CDR3 region has the DNA TGTGCCTGGAGTACATTGAACATTCAGTACTTC.